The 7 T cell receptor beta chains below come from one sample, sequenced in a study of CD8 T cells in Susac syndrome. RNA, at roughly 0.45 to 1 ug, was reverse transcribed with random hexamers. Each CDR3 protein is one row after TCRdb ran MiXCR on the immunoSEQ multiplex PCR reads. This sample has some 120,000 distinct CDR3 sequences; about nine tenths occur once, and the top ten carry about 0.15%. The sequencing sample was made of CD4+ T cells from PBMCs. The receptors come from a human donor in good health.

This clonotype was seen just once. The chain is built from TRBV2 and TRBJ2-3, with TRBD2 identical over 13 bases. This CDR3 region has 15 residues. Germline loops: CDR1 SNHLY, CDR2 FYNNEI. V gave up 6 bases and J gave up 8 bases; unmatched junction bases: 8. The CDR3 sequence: CASSLLAGGPGTQYF. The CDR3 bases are TGTGCCAGCAGCCTACTAGCGGGAGGGCCGGGTACGCAGTATTTT.

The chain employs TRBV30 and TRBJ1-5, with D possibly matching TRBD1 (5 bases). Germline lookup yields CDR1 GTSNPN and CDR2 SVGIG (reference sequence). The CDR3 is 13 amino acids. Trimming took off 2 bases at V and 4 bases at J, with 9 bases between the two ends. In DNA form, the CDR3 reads TGTGCCTGGAGTCCGGGACCTAATCAGCCCCAGCATTTT. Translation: CAWSPGPNQPQHF.

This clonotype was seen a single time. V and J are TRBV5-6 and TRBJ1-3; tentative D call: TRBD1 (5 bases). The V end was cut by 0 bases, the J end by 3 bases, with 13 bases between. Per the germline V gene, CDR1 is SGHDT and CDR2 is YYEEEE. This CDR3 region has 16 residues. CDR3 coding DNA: TGTGCCAGCAGCTTGGTTCGGGACTACCATGGAAACACCATATATTTT. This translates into CASSLVRDYHGNTIYF.

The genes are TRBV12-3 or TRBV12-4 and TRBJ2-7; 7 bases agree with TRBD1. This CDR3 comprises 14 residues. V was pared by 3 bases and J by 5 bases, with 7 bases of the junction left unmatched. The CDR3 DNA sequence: TGTGCCAGCAGTTTGGGACAGATGCCCCACGAGCAGTACTTC. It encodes CASSLGQMPHEQYF.

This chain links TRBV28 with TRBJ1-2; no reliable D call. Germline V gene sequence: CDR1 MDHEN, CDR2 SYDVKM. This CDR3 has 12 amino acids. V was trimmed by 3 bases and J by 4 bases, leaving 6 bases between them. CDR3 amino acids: CASSLVSYGYTF. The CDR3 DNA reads TGTGCCAGCAGTTTGGTGAGCTATGGCTACACCTTC.

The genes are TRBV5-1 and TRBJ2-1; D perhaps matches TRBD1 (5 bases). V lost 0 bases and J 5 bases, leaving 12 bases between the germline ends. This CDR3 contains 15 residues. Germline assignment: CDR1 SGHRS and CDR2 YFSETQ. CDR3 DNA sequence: TGCGCCAGCAGCTTGGCGCAGGGCTTCAACAATGAGCAGTTCTTC. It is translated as CASSLAQGFNNEQFF.

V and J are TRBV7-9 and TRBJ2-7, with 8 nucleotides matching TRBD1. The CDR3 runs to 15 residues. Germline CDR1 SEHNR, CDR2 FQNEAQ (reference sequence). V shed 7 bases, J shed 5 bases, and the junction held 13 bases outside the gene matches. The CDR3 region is CASNQNGQGTDEQYF. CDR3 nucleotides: TGTGCCAGCAACCAGAACGGACAGGGAACGGACGAGCAGTACTTC. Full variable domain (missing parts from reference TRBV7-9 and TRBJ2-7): DTGVSQNPRHKITKRGQNVTFRCDPISEHNRLYWYRQTLGQGPEFLTYFQNEAQLEKSRLLSDRFSAERPKGSFSTLEIQRTEQGDSAMYLCASNQNGQGTDEQYFGPGTRLTVT.